This TCR beta chain was profiled in a study of T cell changes during pregnancy in multiple sclerosis. Clones were read by immunoSEQ multiplex PCR, and TCRdb kept only the in-frame ones, dropping some. The repertoire holds around 62,000 clones, with 80% to 90% as singletons. Trimming took 4 bases from V and 0 from J, leaving 20 bases between them. CDR1 SGHTS and CDR2 YDEGEE come from the germline V gene. There are 17 residues in the CDR3. In its sample, this clone was seen a few times. The sample consisted of peripheral blood, taken in the first trimester of pregnancy. The rearrangement links TRBV5-8 to TRBJ2-7, with D perhaps TRBD1 (6 bases). The clonotype comes from a female donor with multiple sclerosis, enrolled in a pregnancy study. The CDR3 coding sequence is TGTGCCAGCAGCCCCCGAGGGGTAGGGGACAACTCCTACGAGCAGTACTTC. Its translation is CASSPRGVGDNSYEQYF.